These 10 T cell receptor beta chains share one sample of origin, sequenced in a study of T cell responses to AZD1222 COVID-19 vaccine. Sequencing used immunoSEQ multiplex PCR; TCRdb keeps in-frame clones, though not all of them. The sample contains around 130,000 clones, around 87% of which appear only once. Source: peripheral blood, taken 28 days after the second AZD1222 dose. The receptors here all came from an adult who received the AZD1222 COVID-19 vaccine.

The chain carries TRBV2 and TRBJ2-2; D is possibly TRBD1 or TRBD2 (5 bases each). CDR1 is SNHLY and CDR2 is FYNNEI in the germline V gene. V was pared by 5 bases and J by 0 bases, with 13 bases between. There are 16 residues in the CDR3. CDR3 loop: CASSIRGRTNTGELFF. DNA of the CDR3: TGTGCCAGCAGTATACGGGGACGGACGAACACCGGGGAGCTGTTTTTT.

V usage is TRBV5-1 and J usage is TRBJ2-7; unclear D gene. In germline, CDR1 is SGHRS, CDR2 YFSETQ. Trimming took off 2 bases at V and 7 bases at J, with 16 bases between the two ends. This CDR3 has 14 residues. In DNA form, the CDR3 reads TGCGCCAGCAGCTTCGGTGGTCCCGGGCGGGAGCAGTACTTC. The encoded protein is CASSFGGPGREQYF.

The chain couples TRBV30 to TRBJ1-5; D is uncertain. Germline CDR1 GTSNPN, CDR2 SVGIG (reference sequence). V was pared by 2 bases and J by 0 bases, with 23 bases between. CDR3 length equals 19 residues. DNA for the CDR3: TGTGCCTGGAGTTTGTCGGCAGCGTCAAGATTCTATAGCAATCAGCCCCAGCATTTT. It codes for CAWSLSAASRFYSNQPQHF.

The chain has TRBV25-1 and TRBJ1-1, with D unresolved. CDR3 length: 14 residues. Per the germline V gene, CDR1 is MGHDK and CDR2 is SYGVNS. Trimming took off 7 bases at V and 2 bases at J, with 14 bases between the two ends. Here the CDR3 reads CASTRNTGNTEAFF. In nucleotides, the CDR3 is TGTGCCAGCACCCGAAATACGGGAAACACTGAAGCTTTCTTT. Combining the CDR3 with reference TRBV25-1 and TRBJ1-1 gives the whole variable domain EADIYQTPRYLVIGTGKKITLECSQTMGHDKMYWYQQDPGMELHLIHYSYGVNSTEKGDLSSESTVSRIRTEHFPLTLESARPSHTSQYLCASTRNTGNTEAFFGQGTRLTVV.

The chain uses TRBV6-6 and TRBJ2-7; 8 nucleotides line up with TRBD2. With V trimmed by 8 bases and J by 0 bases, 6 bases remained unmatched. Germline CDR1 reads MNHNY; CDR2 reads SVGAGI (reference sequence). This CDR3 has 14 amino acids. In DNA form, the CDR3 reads TGTGCCAGCGGCGAGCGGGGGAGCTCCTACGAGCAGTACTTC. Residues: CASGERGSSYEQYF.

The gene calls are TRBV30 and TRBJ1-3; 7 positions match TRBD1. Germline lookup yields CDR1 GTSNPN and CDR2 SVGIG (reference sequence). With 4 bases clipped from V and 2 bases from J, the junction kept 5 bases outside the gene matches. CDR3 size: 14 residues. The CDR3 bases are TGTGCCTGGAACACCGGGACAGCTGGAAACACCATATATTTT. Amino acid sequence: CAWNTGTAGNTIYF.

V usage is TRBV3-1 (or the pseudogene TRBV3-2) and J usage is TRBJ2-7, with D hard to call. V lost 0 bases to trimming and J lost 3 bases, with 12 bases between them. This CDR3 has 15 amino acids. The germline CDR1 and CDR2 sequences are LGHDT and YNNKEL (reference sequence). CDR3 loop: CASSQDEVGSYEQYF. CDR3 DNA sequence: TGTGCCAGCAGCCAAGATGAGGTAGGAAGCTACGAGCAGTACTTC.

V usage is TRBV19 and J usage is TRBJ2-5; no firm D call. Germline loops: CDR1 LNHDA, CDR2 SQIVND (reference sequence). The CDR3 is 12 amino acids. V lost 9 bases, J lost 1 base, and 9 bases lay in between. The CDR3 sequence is CASGRRQETQYF. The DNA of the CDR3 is TGTGCCAGCGGACGGCGCCAAGAGACCCAGTACTTC.

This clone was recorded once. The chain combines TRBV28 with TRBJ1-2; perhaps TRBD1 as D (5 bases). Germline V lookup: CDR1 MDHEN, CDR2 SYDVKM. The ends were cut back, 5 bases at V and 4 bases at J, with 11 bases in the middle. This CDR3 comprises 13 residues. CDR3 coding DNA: TGTGCCAGCAGTCAGGGCCCATTCTATGGCTACACCTTC. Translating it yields CASSQGPFYGYTF.

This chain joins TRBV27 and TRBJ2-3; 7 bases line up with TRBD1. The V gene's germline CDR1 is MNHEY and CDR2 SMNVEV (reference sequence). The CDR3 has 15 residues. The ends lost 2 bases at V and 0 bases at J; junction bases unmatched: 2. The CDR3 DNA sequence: TGTGCCAGCAGTTTAAGGGGGCTAAGCACAGATACGCAGTATTTT. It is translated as CASSLRGLSTDTQYF.